The clone carrying this T cell receptor (beta chain) was seen many times. The sample originates from a study of early T cells in non-severe SARS-CoV-2 infection. Between the trimmed V and J ends, which lost 4 bases and 1 base, there was a span of 8 bases. Germline V gene lookup returns CDR1 SGHRS and CDR2 YFSETQ. The CDR3 covers 13 residues. TCRdb fed the 5' RACE reads into MiXCR, producing one record per CDR3 protein. The sample has about 34,000 distinct CDR3 sequences, over 5% seen once. The clonotype was recovered from an adult who was a healthcare worker with PCR-confirmed SARS-CoV-2 infection or an uninfected control (not recorded which). Sequenced sample: whole blood. This chain uses TRBV5-1 with TRBJ1-1; D is unclear. CDR3 bases: TGCGCCAGCAGCCCCGTTCAGAACACTGAAGCTTTCTTT. Encoded protein: CASSPVQNTEAFF.